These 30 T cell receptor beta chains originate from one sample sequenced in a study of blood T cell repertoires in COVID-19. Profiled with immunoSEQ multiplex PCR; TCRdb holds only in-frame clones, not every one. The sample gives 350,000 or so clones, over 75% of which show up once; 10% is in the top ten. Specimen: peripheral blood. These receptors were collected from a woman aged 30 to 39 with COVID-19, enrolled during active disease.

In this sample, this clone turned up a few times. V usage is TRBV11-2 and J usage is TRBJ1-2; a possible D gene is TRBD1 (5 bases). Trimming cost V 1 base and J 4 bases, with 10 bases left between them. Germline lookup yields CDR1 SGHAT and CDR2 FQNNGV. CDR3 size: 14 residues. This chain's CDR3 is CASSLVPRAYGYTF. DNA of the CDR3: TGTGCCAGCAGCTTAGTTCCCAGGGCCTATGGCTACACCTTC.

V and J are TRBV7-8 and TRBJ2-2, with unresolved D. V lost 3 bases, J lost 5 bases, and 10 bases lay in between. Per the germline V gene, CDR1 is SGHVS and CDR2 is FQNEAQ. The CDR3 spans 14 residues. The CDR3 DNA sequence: TGTGCCAGCAGCTTGTCCACGAGAACCGGGGAGCTGTTTTTT. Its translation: CASSLSTRTGELFF.

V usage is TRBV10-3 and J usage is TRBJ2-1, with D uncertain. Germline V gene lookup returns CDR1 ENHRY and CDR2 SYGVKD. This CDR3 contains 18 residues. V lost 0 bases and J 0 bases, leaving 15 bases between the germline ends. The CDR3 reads CAISESGDASSSYNEQFF. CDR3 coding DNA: TGTGCCATCAGTGAGTCTGGAGACGCTTCCAGCTCCTACAATGAGCAGTTCTTC.

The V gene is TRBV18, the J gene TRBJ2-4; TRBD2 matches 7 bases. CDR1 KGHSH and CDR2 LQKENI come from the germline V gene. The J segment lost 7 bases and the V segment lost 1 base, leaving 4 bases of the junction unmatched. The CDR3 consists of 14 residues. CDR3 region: CASSPRARENIQYF. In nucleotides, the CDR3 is TGTGCCAGCTCACCACGTGCGCGGGAGAACATTCAGTACTTC.

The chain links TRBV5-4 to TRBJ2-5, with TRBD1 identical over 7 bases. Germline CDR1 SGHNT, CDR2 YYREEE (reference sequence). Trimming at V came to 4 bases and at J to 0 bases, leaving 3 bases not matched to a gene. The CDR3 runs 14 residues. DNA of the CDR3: TGTGCCAGCAGCCTGGGACAGAACCAAGAGACCCAGTACTTC. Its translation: CASSLGQNQETQYF.

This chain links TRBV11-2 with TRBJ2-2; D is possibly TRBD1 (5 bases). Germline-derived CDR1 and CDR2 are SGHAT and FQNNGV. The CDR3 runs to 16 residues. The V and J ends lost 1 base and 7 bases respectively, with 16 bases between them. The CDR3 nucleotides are TGTGCCAGCAGCTTAGCGCTCACCAGGGTTGTCGGGGAGCTGTTTTTT. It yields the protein CASSLALTRVVGELFF.

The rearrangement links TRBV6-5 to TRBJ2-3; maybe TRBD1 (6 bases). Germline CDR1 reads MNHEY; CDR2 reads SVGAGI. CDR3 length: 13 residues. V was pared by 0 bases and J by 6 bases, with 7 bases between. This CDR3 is CASSYSRGDTQYF. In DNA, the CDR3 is TGTGCCAGCAGTTACTCGAGGGGGGATACGCAGTATTTT.

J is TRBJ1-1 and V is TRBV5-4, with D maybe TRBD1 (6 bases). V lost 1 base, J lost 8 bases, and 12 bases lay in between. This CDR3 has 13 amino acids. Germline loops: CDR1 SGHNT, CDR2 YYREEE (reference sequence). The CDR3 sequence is CASSLRRTEEAFF. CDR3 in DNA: TGTGCCAGCAGCTTGCGTAGGACAGAAGAAGCTTTCTTT.

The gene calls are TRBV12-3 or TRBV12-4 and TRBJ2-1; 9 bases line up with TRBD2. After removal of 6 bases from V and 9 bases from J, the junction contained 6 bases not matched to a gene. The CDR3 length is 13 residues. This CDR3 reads CASRIAGVGEQFF. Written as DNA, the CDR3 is TGTGCCAGCAGAATAGCGGGAGTGGGTGAGCAGTTCTTC.

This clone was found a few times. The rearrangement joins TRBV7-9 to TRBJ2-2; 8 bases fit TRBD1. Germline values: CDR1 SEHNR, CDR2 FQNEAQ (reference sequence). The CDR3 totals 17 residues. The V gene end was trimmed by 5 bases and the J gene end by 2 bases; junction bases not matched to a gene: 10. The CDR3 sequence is CASSVSDRAPNTGELFF. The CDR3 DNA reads TGTGCCAGCAGCGTTTCGGACAGGGCGCCAAACACCGGGGAGCTGTTTTTT.

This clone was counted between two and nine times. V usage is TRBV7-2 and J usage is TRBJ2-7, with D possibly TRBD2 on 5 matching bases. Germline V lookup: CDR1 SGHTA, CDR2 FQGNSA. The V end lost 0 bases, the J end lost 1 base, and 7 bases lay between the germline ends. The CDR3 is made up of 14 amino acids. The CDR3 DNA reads TGTGCCAGCAGCTTAGCTCGGGATTCCTACGAGCAGTACTTC. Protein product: CASSLARDSYEQYF.

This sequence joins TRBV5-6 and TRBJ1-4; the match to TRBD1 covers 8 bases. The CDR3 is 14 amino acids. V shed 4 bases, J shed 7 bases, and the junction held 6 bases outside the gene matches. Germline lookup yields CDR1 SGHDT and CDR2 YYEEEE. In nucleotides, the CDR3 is TGTGCCAGCAGCCCGACAGGGGCTAGTGAAAAACTGTTTTTT. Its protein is CASSPTGASEKLFF. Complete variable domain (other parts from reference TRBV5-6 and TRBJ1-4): DAGVTQSPTHLIKTRGQQVTLRCSPKSGHDTVSWYQQALGQGPQFIFQYYEEEERQRGNFPDRFSGHQFPNYSSELNVNALLLGDSALYLCASSPTGASEKLFFGSGTQLSVL.

This CDR3 is CASSKGGAKNIQYF. The CDR3 nucleotides are TGTGCCAGCAGCAAGGGGGGGGCCAAAAACATTCAGTACTTC. The chain joins TRBV6-2 or TRBV6-3 to TRBJ2-4; possibly TRBD2 for D (7 bases). This CDR3 has 14 residues. Germline CDR1 is MNHEY and CDR2 is SVGEGT. V lost 6 bases and J lost 1, with 10 bases in between.

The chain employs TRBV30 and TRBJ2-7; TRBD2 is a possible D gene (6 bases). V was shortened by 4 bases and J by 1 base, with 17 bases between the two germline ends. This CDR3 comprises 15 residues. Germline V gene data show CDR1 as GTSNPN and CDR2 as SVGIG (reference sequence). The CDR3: CAWTGDEDGSYEQYF. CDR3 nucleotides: TGTGCCTGGACGGGGGATGAGGATGGGTCCTACGAGCAGTACTTC. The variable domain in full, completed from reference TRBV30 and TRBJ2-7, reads SQTIHQWPATLVQPVGSPLSLECTVEGTSNPNLYWYRQAAGRGLQLLFYSVGIGQISSEVPQNLSASRPQDRQFILSSKKLLLSDSGFYLCAWTGDEDGSYEQYFGPGTRLTVT.

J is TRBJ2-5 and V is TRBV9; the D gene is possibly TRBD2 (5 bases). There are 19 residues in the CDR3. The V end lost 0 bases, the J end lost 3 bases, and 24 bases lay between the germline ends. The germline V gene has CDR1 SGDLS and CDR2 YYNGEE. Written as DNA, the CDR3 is TGTGCCAGCAGCGTAGCTGGAACCCCATACGGAGGAAATGAAGAGACCCAGTACTTC. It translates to CASSVAGTPYGGNEETQYF.

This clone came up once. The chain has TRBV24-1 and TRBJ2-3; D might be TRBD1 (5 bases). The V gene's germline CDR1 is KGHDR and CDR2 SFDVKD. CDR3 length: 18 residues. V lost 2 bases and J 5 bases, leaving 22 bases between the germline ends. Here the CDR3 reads CATSDSTIEAGSIDTQYF. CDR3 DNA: TGTGCCACCAGTGATTCTACCATCGAGGCAGGGTCAATAGATACGCAGTATTTT.

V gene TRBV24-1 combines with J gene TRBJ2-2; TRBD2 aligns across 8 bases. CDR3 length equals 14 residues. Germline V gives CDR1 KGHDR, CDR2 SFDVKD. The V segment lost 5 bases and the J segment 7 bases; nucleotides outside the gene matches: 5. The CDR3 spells CATSVSGTGGELFF. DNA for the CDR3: TGTGCCACCAGTGTTAGCGGGACGGGCGGGGAGCTGTTTTTT.

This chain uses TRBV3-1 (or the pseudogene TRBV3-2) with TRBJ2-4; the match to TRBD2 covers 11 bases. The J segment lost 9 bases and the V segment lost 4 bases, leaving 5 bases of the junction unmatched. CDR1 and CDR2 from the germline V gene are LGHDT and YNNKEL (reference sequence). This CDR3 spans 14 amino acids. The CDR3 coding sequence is TGTGCCAGCAGCCGACTAGCGGGACGGGGCATTCAGTACTTC. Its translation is CASSRLAGRGIQYF.

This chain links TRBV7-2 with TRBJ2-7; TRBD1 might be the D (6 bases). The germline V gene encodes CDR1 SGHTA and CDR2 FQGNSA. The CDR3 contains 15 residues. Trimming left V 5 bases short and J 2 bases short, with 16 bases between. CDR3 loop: CASSQETGLTYEQYF. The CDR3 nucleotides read TGTGCCAGCAGCCAAGAAACAGGGCTCACCTACGAGCAGTACTTC. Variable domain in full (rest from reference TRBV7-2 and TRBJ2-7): GAGVSQSPSNKVTEKGKDVELRCDPISGHTALYWYRQSLGQGLEFLIYFQGNSAPDKSGLPSDRFSAERTGGSVSTLTIQRTQQEDSAVYLCASSQETGLTYEQYFGPGTRLTVT.

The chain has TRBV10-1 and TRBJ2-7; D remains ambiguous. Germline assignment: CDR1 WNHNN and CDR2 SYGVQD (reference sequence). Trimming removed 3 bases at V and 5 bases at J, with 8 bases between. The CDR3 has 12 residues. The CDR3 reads CASSDILDEQYF. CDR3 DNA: TGCGCCAGCAGTGATATTCTAGACGAGCAGTACTTC.

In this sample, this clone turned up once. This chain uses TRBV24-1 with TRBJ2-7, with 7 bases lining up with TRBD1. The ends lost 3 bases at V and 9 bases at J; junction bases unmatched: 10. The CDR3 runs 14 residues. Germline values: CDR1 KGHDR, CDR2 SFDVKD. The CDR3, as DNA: TGTGCCACCAGTGATCCGGGACAGATCCTTGGGCAGTACTTC. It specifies CATSDPGQILGQYF.

As DNA, the CDR3 is TGTGCCAGCAGCGTCGGACAGGGAATCGTCGGGGAGCTGTTTTTT. This sequence encodes CASSVGQGIVGELFF. V is TRBV9 and J is TRBJ2-2, with TRBD1 matching over 8 bases. There are 15 residues in the CDR3. After removal of 2 bases from V and 7 bases from J, the junction contained 7 bases not matched to a gene. CDR1 and CDR2 from the germline V gene are SGDLS and YYNGEE.

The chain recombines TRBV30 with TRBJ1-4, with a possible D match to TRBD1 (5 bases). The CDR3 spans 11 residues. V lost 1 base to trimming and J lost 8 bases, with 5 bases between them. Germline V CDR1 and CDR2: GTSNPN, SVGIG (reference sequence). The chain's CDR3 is CAWSEGEKLFF. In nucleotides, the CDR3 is TGTGCCTGGAGTGAGGGGGAAAAACTGTTTTTT.

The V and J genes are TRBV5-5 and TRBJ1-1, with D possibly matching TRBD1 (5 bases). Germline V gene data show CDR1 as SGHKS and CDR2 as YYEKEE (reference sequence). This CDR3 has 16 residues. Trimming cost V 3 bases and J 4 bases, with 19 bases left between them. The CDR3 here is CASSSTRAGLGTEAFF. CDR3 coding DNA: TGTGCCAGCAGCTCAACCAGGGCAGGGCTGGGCACTGAAGCTTTCTTT.

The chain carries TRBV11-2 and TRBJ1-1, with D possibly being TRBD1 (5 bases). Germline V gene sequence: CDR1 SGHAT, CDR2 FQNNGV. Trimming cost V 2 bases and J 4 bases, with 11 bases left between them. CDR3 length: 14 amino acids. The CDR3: CASSLRIGGTEAFF. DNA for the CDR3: TGTGCCAGCAGCTTAAGAATCGGGGGCACTGAAGCTTTCTTT.

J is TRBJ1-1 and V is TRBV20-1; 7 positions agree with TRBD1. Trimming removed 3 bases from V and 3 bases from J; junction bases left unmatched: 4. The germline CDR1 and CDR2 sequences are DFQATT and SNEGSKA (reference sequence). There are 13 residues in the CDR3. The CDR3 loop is CSASGDRHTEAFF. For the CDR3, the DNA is TGCAGTGCTAGTGGGGACAGACACACTGAAGCTTTCTTT.

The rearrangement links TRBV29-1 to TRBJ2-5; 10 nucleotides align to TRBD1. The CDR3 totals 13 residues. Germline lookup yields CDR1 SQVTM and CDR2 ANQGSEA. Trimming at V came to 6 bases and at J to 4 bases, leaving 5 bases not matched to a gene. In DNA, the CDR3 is TGCAGCGTCGACCGGGACAGGGGAGAGACCCAGTACTTC. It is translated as CSVDRDRGETQYF.

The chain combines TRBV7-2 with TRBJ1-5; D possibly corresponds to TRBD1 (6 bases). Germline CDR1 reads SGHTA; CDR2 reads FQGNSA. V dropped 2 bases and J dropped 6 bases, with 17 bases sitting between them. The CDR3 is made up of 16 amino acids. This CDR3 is CASSLSLDRVSQPQHF. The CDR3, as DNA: TGTGCCAGCAGCTTATCTCTGGACAGAGTCAGTCAGCCCCAGCATTTT.

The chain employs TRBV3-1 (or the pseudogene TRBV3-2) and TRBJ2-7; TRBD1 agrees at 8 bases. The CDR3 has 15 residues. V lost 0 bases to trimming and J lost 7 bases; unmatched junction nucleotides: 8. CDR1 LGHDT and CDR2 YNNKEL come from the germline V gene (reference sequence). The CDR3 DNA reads TGTGCCAGCAGCCAAGACAGGGGGCCATTCTATGAGCAGTACTTC. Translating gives CASSQDRGPFYEQYF.

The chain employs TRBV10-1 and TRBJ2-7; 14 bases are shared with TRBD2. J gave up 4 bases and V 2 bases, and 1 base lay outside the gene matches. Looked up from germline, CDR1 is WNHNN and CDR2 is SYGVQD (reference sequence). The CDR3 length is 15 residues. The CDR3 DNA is TGCGCCAGCAGTGAGGGGACTAGCGGGAGTTACGAGCAGTACTTC. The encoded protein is CASSEGTSGSYEQYF.